This is a list of T cell receptor beta chains from one sample in a study of blood T cell repertoires in COVID-19. Measured with immunoSEQ multiplex PCR; TCRdb has only the in-frame clones, and not every one. The sample has some 230,000 clones; roughly four fifths are singletons. Sequencing was carried out using PBMCs or T cells enriched from blood (not recorded which). All receptors derive from a woman between 35 and 50 years old with acute COVID-19. The CDR3 runs from the conserved cysteine through the conserved F or W. Fields, in order: J gene, D gene, V gene, clone size, CDR3 DNA, CDR3 protein. The D gene is left open where the match is weak. Clone size, where shown, is once, few, many, or a class for clones that have expanded.

J gene: TRBJ2-3; D gene: TRBD2; V gene: TRBV19; clone size: .; CDR3 DNA: TGTGCCAGTACGACTAGCGGCACAGATACGCAGTATTTT; CDR3 protein: CASTTSGTDTQYF
J gene: TRBJ1-2; D gene: TRBD1; V gene: TRBV5-8; clone size: .; CDR3 DNA: TGTGCCAGCACAGGGGGCTATGGCTACACCTTC; CDR3 protein: CASTGGYGYTF
J gene: TRBJ2-3; D gene: .; V gene: TRBV3-1/TRBV3-2; clone size: .; CDR3 DNA: TGTGCCAGCCGTCTAGCCTACTCTAGCACAGATACGCAGTATTTT; CDR3 protein: CASRLAYSSTDTQYF
J gene: TRBJ2-7; D gene: TRBD1; V gene: TRBV6-2/TRBV6-3; clone size: .; CDR3 DNA: TGTGCCAGCAGTGGCCGGGACAGGGGGAACTACGAGCAGTACTTC; CDR3 protein: CASSGRDRGNYEQYF
J gene: TRBJ1-3; D gene: .; V gene: TRBV6-2/TRBV6-3; clone size: .; CDR3 DNA: TGTGCCAGCAGTGACAGGAGTAGCTCTGGAAACACCATATATTTT; CDR3 protein: CASSDRSSSGNTIYF
J gene: TRBJ1-5; D gene: TRBD1; V gene: TRBV10-3; clone size: once; CDR3 DNA: TGTGCCATCAGTGAGTCGACAGGGTTTGAAGGCAATCAGCCCCAGCATTTT; CDR3 protein: CAISESTGFEGNQPQHF
J gene: TRBJ2-7; D gene: TRBD2; V gene: TRBV2; clone size: few; CDR3 DNA: TGTGCCAGCAGACTAGCGGGGGGGCACGAGCAGTACTTC; CDR3 protein: CASRLAGGHEQYF
J gene: TRBJ2-7; D gene: .; V gene: TRBV28; clone size: .; CDR3 DNA: TGTGCCAGCATTAGTCCCAGCGCGCTAACTTGGGAGCAGTACTTC; CDR3 protein: CASISPSALTWEQYF
J gene: TRBJ1-3; D gene: .; V gene: TRBV5-1; clone size: .; CDR3 DNA: TGCGCCAGCAGTCCGAACAGGAACTCTGGAAACACCATATATTTT; CDR3 protein: CASSPNRNSGNTIYF
J gene: TRBJ2-7; D gene: TRBD2; V gene: TRBV27; clone size: .; CDR3 DNA: TGTGCCAGCAGTCCGACTAGCGCCTACGAGCAGTACTTC; CDR3 protein: CASSPTSAYEQYF
J gene: TRBJ2-7; D gene: TRBD1; V gene: TRBV7-8; clone size: once; CDR3 DNA: TGTGCCAGCAGCTTTGGGACAGGTCCCTACGAGCAGTACTTC; CDR3 protein: CASSFGTGPYEQYF
J gene: TRBJ1-5; D gene: .; V gene: TRBV19; clone size: few; CDR3 DNA: TGTGCCACCCAGGAAGGCAATCAGCCCCAGCATTTT; CDR3 protein: CATQEGNQPQHF
J gene: TRBJ2-1; D gene: TRBD2; V gene: TRBV9; clone size: few; CDR3 DNA: TGTGCCAGCAGCCTTAGCGGGACGGGGACTGAGCAGTTCTTC; CDR3 protein: CASSLSGTGTEQFF
J gene: TRBJ2-1; D gene: TRBD2; V gene: TRBV13; clone size: .; CDR3 DNA: TGTGCCAGCAGCTATGGACTAGCGGGAGTCGGTGAGCAGTTCTTC; CDR3 protein: CASSYGLAGVGEQFF
J gene: TRBJ2-5; D gene: TRBD2; V gene: TRBV7-6; clone size: .; CDR3 DNA: TGTGCCAGCAGCTTATTTCTAGCGGGAGAAGAGACCCAGTACTTC; CDR3 protein: CASSLFLAGEETQYF
J gene: TRBJ1-2; D gene: TRBD1; V gene: TRBV4-2; clone size: .; CDR3 DNA: TGTGCCAGCAGCCAAGAGGCGTCGGGACAGGGGTATGGCTACACCTTC; CDR3 protein: CASSQEASGQGYGYTF
J gene: TRBJ1-5; D gene: TRBD1; V gene: TRBV6-6; clone size: .; CDR3 DNA: TGTGCCAGCAGTACGGGACAGGGCGGCCAGCCCCAGCATTTT; CDR3 protein: CASSTGQGGQPQHF
J gene: TRBJ1-2; D gene: TRBD1; V gene: TRBV9; clone size: .; CDR3 DNA: TGTGCCAGCAGCGGGTCCGGAGGACAGGGGACCTATGGCTACACCTTC; CDR3 protein: CASSGSGGQGTYGYTF
J gene: TRBJ2-1; D gene: TRBD2; V gene: TRBV5-1; clone size: .; CDR3 DNA: TGCGCCAGCAGTTCTACTCATTCGGGACTAGCGGGATACGAGCAGTTCTTC; CDR3 protein: CASSSTHSGLAGYEQFF
J gene: TRBJ2-7; D gene: .; V gene: TRBV28; clone size: .; CDR3 DNA: TGTGCCAGCAGTGGCCGGGACACTGGTGGCGAGCAGTACTTC; CDR3 protein: CASSGRDTGGEQYF
J gene: TRBJ2-3; D gene: TRBD2; V gene: TRBV7-9; clone size: .; CDR3 DNA: TGTGCCAGCAGCTTAGCTAGCGGGAGAAGCACAGATACGCAGTATTTT; CDR3 protein: CASSLASGRSTDTQYF
J gene: TRBJ2-1; D gene: .; V gene: TRBV27; clone size: .; CDR3 DNA: TGTGCCAGCAGTTTAAGAGGCCATGAGCAGTTCTTC; CDR3 protein: CASSLRGHEQFF
J gene: TRBJ1-2; D gene: TRBD1; V gene: TRBV5-4; clone size: once; CDR3 DNA: TGTGCCAGCAGCTCGAAGGAGACAGGGGATAGTGGCTACACCTTC; CDR3 protein: CASSSKETGDSGYTF
J gene: TRBJ1-6; D gene: .; V gene: TRBV3-1/TRBV3-2; clone size: .; CDR3 DNA: TGTGCCAGCAGCCCCGGACAGTATAATTCACCCCTCCACTTT; CDR3 protein: CASSPGQYNSPLHF
J gene: TRBJ2-4; D gene: TRBD1; V gene: TRBV2; clone size: few; CDR3 DNA: TGTGCCACGATGCTGACAGGGGCCAAAAACATTCAGTACTTC; CDR3 protein: CATMLTGAKNIQYF
J gene: TRBJ2-7; D gene: TRBD2; V gene: TRBV19; clone size: .; CDR3 DNA: TGTGCCAGTTCGAGACTAGCGGGAGACTACGAGCAGTACTTC; CDR3 protein: CASSRLAGDYEQYF
J gene: TRBJ1-5; D gene: .; V gene: TRBV27; clone size: .; CDR3 DNA: TGTGCCAGCAGTCCGCTGACAGTCGGCGGTCAGCCCCAGCATTTT; CDR3 protein: CASSPLTVGGQPQHF
J gene: TRBJ2-3; D gene: .; V gene: TRBV7-6; clone size: few; CDR3 DNA: TGTGCCAGCAGCTTTTCAGGCGGGATTCGCACAGATACGCAGTATTTT; CDR3 protein: CASSFSGGIRTDTQYF
J gene: TRBJ1-1; D gene: .; V gene: TRBV5-5; clone size: .; CDR3 DNA: TGTGCCAGCAGCTGGGGGGATAACACTGAAGCTTTCTTT; CDR3 protein: CASSWGDNTEAFF